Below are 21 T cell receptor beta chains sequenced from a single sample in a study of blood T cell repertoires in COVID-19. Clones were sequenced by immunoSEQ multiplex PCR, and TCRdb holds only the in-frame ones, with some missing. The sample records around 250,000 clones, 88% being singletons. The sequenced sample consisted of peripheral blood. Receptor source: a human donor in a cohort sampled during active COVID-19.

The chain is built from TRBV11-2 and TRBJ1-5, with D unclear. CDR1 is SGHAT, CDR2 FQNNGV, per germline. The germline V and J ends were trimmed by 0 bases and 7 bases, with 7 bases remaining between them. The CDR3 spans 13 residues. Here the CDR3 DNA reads TGTGCCAGCAGCTTAGAGAGCCTACAGCCCCAGCATTTT. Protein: CASSLESLQPQHF.

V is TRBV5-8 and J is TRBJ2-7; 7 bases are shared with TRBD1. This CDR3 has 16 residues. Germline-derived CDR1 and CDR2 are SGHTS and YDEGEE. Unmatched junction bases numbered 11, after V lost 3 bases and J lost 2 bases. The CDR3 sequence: CASSSDQRQGPYEQYF. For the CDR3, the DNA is TGTGCCAGCAGCTCGGACCAAAGACAGGGACCCTACGAGCAGTACTTC.

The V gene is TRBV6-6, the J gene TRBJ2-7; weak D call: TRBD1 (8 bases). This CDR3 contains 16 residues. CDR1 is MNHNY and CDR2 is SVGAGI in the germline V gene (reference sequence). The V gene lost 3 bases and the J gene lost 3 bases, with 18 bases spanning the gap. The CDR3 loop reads CASSYRDRTRIYEQYF. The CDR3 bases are TGTGCCAGCAGTTATAGGGACAGGACTAGGATCTACGAGCAGTACTTC.

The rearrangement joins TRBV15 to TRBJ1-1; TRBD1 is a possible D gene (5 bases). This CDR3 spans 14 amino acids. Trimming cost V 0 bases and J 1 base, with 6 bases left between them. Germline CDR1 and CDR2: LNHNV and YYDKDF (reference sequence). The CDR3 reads CATSRDGANTEAFF. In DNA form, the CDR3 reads TGTGCCACCAGCAGAGATGGGGCGAACACTGAAGCTTTCTTT.

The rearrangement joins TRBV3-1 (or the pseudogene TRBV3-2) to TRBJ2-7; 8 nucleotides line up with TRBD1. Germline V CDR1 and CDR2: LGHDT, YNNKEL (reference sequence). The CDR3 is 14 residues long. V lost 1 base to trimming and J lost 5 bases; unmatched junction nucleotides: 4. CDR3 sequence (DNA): TGTGCCAGCAGCCAAGGGGCAGGGGGCAACGAGCAGTACTTC. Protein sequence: CASSQGAGGNEQYF.

The DNA for the CDR3 is TGTGCCAGCAGCTTAGCGATGGGAGCTAGCGGGGACCCCGTGGAGCAGTTCTTC. Protein: CASSLAMGASGDPVEQFF. The V call is TRBV7-2, the J call TRBJ2-1, with 9 bases lining up with TRBD2. J gave up 10 bases and V 0 bases, and 16 bases lay outside the gene matches. Germline V gives CDR1 SGHTA, CDR2 FQGNSA. The length of the CDR3 is 18 residues.

The chain's CDR3 is CASTRDRGFEQYF. In DNA form, the CDR3 reads TGCGCCAGCACCCGGGACAGGGGGTTTGAGCAGTACTTC. The chain couples TRBV5-1 to TRBJ2-7; 11 nucleotides match TRBD1. The CDR3 runs to 13 residues. The germline CDR1 and CDR2 sequences are SGHRS and YFSETQ. J was trimmed by 7 bases and V by 6 bases; bases with no gene match: 6.

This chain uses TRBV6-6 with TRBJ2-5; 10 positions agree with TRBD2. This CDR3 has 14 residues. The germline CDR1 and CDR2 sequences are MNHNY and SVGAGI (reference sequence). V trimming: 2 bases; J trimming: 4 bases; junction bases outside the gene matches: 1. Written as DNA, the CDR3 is TGTGCCAGCAGTTACCGGACTAGCGGAGAGACCCAGTACTTC. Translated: CASSYRTSGETQYF.

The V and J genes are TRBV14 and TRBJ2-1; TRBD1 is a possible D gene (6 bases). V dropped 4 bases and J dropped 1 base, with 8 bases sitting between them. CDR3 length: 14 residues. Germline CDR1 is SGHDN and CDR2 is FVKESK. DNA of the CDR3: TGTGCCAGCAGCCCGGACAGTTCCTACAATGAGCAGTTCTTC. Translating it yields CASSPDSSYNEQFF.

The CDR3 sequence: CASSRDRGRVGNTIYF. Here the CDR3 DNA reads TGTGCCAGCAGCCGGGACAGGGGGCGAGTTGGAAACACCATATATTTT. The chain employs TRBV5-6 and TRBJ1-3; 12 bases are a match to TRBD1. From germline, CDR1 is SGHDT and CDR2 YYEEEE. CDR3 length: 16 amino acids. With V trimmed by 4 bases and J by 3 bases, 5 bases remained unmatched.

CDR3 nucleotide sequence: TGTGCCAGCAGCCCCCGAGGGAGTGAAAAACTGTTTTTT. Translation: CASSPRGSEKLFF. The gene calls are TRBV3-1 (or the pseudogene TRBV3-2) and TRBJ1-4; D not certain. In germline, CDR1 is LGHDT, CDR2 YNNKEL (reference sequence). This CDR3 region has 13 residues. V shed 4 bases and J shed 7 bases, with 10 bases lying between them.

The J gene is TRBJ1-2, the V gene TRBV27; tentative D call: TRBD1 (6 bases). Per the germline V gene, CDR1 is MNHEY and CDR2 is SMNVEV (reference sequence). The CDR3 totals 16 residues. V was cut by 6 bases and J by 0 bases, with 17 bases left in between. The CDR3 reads CASSWGGTLANYGYTF. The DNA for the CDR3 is TGTGCCAGCAGCTGGGGAGGGACACTTGCTAACTATGGCTACACCTTC.

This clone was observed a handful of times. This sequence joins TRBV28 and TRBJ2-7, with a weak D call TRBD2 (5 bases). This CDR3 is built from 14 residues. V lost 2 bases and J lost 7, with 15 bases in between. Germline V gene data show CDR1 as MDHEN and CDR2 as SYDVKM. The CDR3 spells CASSLEVPRGEQYF. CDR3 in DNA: TGTGCCAGCAGTTTAGAAGTCCCCCGAGGGGAGCAGTACTTC.

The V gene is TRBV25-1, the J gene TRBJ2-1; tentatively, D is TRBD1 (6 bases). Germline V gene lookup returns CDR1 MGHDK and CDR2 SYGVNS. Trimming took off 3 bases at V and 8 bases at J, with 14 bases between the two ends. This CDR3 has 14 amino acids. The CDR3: CASSDPTGSDEQFF. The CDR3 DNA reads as TGTGCCAGCAGTGATCCTACAGGGAGCGATGAGCAGTTCTTC.

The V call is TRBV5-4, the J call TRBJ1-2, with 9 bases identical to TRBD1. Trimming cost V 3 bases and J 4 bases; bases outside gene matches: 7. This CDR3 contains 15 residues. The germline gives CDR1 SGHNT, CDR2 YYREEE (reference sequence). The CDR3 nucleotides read TGTGCCAGCAGCTCCGGACAGGGGTACAGCTATGGCTACACCTTC. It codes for CASSSGQGYSYGYTF. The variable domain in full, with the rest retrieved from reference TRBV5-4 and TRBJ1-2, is ETGVTQSPTHLIKTRGQQVTLRCSSQSGHNTVSWYQQALGQGPQFIFQYYREEENGRGNFPPRFSGLQFPNYSSELNVNALELDDSALYLCASSSGQGYSYGYTFGSGTRLTVV.

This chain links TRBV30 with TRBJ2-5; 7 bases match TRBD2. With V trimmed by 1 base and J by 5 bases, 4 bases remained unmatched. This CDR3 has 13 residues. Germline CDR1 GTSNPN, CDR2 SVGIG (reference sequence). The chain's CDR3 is CAWSGGGYETQYF. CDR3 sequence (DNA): TGTGCCTGGAGTGGGGGGGGGTATGAGACCCAGTACTTC.

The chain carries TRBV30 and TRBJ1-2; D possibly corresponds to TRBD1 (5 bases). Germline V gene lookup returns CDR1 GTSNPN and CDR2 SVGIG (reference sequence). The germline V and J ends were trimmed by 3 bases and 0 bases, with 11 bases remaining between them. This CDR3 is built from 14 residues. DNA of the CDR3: TGTGCCTGGAGACGGGTAGGGGCTAACTATGGCTACACCTTC. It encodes CAWRRVGANYGYTF. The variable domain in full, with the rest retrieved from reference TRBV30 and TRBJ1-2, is SQTIHQWPATLVQPVGSPLSLECTVEGTSNPNLYWYRQAAGRGLQLLFYSVGIGQISSEVPQNLSASRPQDRQFILSSKKLLLSDSGFYLCAWRRVGANYGYTFGSGTRLTVV.

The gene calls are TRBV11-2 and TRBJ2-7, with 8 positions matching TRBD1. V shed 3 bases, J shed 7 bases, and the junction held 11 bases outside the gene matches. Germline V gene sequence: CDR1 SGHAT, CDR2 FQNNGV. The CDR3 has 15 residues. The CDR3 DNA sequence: TGTGCCAGCAGCTTTGACAGGGGCTCGTCATATGAGCAGTACTTC. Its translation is CASSFDRGSSYEQYF.

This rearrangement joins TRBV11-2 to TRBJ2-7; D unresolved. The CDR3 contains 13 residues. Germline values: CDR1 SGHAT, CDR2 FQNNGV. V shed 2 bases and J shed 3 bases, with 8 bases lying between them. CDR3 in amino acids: CASSLSSVYEQYF. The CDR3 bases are TGTGCCAGCAGCTTAAGCTCGGTCTACGAGCAGTACTTC.

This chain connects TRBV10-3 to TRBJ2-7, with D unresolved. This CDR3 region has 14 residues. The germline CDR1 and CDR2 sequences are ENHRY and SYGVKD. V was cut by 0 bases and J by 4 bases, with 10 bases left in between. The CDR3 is CAISESSESYEQYF. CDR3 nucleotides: TGTGCCATCAGTGAGTCGAGCGAGTCTTACGAGCAGTACTTC.

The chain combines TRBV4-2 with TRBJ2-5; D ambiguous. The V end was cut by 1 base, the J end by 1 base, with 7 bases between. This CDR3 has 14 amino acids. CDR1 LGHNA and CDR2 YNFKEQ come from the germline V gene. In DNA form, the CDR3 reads TGTGCCAGCAGCCAAGGTCTACCCCAAGAGACCCAGTACTTC. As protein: CASSQGLPQETQYF.